The TCR beta chain described here comes from a study of tumor and adjacent non-tumor tissue in lung cancer. Study information: The cohort had roughly 12 adenocarcinoma, a couple of squamous cell and 1 small cell patients.

A modified ARM-PCR protocol with three rounds of nested PCR amplified TCRbeta. MiXCR, run by TCRdb on the multiplex PCR reads, gives a single entry per CDR3 protein. This table holds fewer than 120,000 distinct CDR3 sequences, approximately 80% found once. The template was RNA from unsorted bulk tissue. The CDR3 loop spans 13 amino acids. The ends were cut back, 5 bases at V and 6 bases at J, with 11 bases in the middle. The germline gives CDR1 SGHVS, CDR2 FNYEAQ. Sequencing input: lung tumor tissue. The TCR sequence derives from a man in his 70s with non-small cell lung cancer. The rearrangement joins TRBV7-6 to TRBJ1-5, with D perhaps TRBD1 (5 bases). The CDR3 spells CASSAWGGQPQHF. The DNA of the CDR3 is TGTGCCAGCAGCGCCTGGGGGGGTCAGCCCCAGCATTTT.